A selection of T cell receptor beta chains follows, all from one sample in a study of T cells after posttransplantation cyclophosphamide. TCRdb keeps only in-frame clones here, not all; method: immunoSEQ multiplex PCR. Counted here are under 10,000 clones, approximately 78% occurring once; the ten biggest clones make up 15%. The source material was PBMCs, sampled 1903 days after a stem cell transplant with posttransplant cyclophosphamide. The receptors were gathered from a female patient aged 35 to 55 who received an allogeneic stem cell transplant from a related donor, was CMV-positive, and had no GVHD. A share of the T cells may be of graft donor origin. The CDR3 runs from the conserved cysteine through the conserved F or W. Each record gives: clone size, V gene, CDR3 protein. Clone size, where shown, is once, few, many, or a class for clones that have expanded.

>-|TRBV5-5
CASSSGQGRNYGYTF
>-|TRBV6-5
CASSLQGMDSPLHF
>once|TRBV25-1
CASSIGQGNQPQHF
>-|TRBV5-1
CASSSALSSYEQYF
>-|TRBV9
CASSPRQGFGQPQHF
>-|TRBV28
CASRAGQGFSETQYF
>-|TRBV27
CASSWGGRNNEQFF
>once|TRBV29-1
CSVAQRRAYEQYF
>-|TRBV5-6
CASSPRGSGVLDFEQFF
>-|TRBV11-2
CASSLVGDRSSYEQYF
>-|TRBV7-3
CASSLASGGATEQFF
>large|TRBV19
CASTDPGLNTEAFF
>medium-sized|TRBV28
CASSRSPREGARQPQHF
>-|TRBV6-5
CASSLGTAANEKLFF
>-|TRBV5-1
CASSPAQGKGEQYF
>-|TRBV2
CASSEDLNQPQHF
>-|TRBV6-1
CASRLQGDIQYF
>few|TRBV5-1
CASSLFPTGTGVFIQYF
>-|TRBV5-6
CASSHRGRGNTEAFF
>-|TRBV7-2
CASSRGGSDQPQHF
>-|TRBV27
CASSLNWSPGQPQHF
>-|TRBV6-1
CASSKWDMNTEAFF
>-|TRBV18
CASSPAYEQYF
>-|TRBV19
CASSMFLWWGHLQETQYF
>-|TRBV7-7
CASSPDRETEQFF
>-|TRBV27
CASSPRDRVREQYF
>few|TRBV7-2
CASSLGAGGQPQHF
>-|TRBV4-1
CASSQNRGGTQYF
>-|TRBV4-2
CASSQVGTKNTEAFF
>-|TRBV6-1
CASRGQGGYGYTF
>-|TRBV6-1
CASSEAGSGAYGYTF
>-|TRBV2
CASRRRLSTDTQYF
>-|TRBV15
CATSEGGRHGYTF
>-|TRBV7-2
CASSLALPGERGYTF
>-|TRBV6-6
CASSQARYEQFF
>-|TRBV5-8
CASSPRNLAGYQTEAFF
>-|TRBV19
CASSITGTGFRTHSGETQYF
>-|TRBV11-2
CASSPSGWDRVSYEQYF
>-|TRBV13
CASSLGTGHTMNTEAFF
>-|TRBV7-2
CASSRDRNTGELFF
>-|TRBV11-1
CASSLGTGMTGELFF
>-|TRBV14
CASSQVGGLNTGELFF
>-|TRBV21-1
CASSKAPLDRAEAFF
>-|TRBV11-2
CATARDSDEKLFF
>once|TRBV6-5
CASSYRDRKGTDTQYF
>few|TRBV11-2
CASSRDRASEQYF
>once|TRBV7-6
CASSPRGREETQYF
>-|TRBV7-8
CASSGAGGDYGYTF
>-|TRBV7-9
CASSYRGSDTEAFF
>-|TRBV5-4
CASSLARVTYNEQFF
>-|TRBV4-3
CASSQDWLMNTEAFF
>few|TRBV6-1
CASRDGGLTRNTEAFF
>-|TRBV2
CASILRGLGTDTQYF
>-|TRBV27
CASSFGGGNGYTF
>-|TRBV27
CASSSTGKKAFF
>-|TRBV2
CASSGTGGFYEQYF
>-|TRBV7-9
CASSPSGGKGYTF